Given below is one T cell receptor beta chain in context. Its antigen is currently unknown. This entry is derived from a study of cytomegalovirus exposure and HLA in healthy donors. Study-wide findings and caveats: An Asian-associated ancestry cluster reportedly showed fewer N-insertions than the approximately 660-donor mean in a later analysis. The investigators catalogued 150 or so TCR beta chains as cytomegalovirus-associated.

Primers included in the PCR were 60 Vbeta and 13 Jbeta primers. TCRdb's table, derived via immunoSEQ multiplex PCR, lists solely in-frame clones and lacks some. Its listing shows tens of thousands of clones. The CDR3 has 12 residues. With 8 bases removed from V and 4 bases from J, the gap between germline ends came to 11 bases. Germline CDR1 GTSNPN, CDR2 SVGIG (reference sequence). The chain joins TRBV30 to TRBJ2-2, with a possible D match to TRBD2 (6 bases). This TCR was recovered from a woman in her twenties or thirties in good health and CMV-seronegative. What was sequenced was PBMCs. The CDR3, as DNA: TGTGCCACGGGGGAACGCACCGGGGAGCTGTTTTTT. It codes for CATGERTGELFF.